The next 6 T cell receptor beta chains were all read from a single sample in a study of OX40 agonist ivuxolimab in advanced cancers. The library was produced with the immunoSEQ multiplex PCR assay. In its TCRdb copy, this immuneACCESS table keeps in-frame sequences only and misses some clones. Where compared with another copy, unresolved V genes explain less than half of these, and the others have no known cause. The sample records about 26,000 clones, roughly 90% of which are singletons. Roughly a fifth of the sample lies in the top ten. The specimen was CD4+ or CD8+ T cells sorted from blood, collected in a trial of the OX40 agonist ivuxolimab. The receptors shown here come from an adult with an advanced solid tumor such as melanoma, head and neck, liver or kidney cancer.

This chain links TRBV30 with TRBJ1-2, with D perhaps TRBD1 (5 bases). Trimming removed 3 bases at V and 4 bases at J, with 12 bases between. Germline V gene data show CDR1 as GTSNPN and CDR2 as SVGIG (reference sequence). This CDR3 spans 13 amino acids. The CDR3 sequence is CAWSTGHTYGYTF. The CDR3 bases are TGTGCCTGGAGCACCGGACACACCTATGGCTACACCTTC.

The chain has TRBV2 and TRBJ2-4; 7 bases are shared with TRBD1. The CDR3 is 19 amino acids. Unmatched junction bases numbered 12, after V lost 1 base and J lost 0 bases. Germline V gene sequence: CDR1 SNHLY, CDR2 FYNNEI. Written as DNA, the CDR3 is TGTGCCAGCAGTGAAGAACCGACCGGACAGGCGCTAGCCAAAAACATTCAGTACTTC. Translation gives CASSEEPTGQALAKNIQYF.

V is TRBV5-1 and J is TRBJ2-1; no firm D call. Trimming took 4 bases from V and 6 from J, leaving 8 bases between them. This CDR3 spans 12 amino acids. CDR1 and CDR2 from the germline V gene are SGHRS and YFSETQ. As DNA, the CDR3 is TGCGCCAGCAGCCCCATGGGCAATGAGCAGTTCTTC. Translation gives CASSPMGNEQFF.

Written as DNA, the CDR3 is TGTGCCAGCAGCGTTACAGGGCTAGGTTTACCCCTCCACTTT. This codes for CASSVTGLGLPLHF. The chain is built from TRBV5-5 and TRBJ1-6; possible D gene TRBD1, 6 bases. The CDR3 length is 14 residues. V shed 4 bases and J shed 12 bases, with 17 bases lying between them. CDR1 is SGHKS and CDR2 is YYEKEE in the germline V gene (reference sequence).

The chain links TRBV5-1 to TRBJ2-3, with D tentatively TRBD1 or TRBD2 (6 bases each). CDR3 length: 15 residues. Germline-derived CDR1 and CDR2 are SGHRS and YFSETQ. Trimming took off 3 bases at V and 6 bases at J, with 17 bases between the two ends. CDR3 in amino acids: CASSSRGGIEDTQYF. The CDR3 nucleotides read TGCGCCAGCAGCTCCCGAGGGGGGATAGAGGATACGCAGTATTTT.

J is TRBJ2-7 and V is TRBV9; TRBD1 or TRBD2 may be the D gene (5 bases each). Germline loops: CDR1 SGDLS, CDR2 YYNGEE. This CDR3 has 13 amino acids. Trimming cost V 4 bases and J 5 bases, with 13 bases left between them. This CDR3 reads CASSPGTRHEQYF. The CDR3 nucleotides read TGTGCCAGCAGCCCCGGGACGCGTCACGAGCAGTACTTC.